These 11 T cell receptor beta chains originate from one sample sequenced in a study of T cell changes during pregnancy in multiple sclerosis. TCRdb's table, derived via immunoSEQ multiplex PCR, lists solely in-frame clones and lacks some. This table has 40,000 or so clones, about 92% appearing once. The sample in question was CD4+ T cells from peripheral blood mononuclear cells, obtained in the third trimester of pregnancy. The receptors come from a female donor with multiple sclerosis, enrolled in a pregnancy study.

Comments on this clone: The same CDR3 also results from other DNA sequences found in this sample. The chain uses TRBV18 and TRBJ2-2; possibly TRBD1 for D (6 bases). CDR3 length equals 14 residues. In germline, CDR1 is KGHSH, CDR2 LQKENI. Between the trimmed V and J ends, which lost 3 bases and 1 base, there was a span of 6 bases. The CDR3, as DNA: TGTGCCAGCTCACCGGGACAGAACACCGGGGAGCTGTTTTTT. This gives the protein CASSPGQNTGELFF.

DNA for the CDR3: TGTGCCAGCTCACCTTCTGCAGGCCTGGCTGGCTACACCTTC. Protein product: CASSPSAGLAGYTF. The genes are TRBV18 and TRBJ1-2; the D is unclear. This CDR3 is built from 14 residues. Germline loops: CDR1 KGHSH, CDR2 LQKENI. V was clipped by 3 bases and J by 7 bases, with 15 bases between them.

The CDR3 sequence is CASGKDRGLNLYGYTF. CDR3 nucleotides: TGTGCCAGTGGGAAAGACAGGGGGCTCAACCTCTATGGCTACACCTTC. The chain uses TRBV19 and TRBJ1-2; 10 nucleotides line up with TRBD1. Trimming removed 8 bases from V and 4 bases from J; junction bases left unmatched: 13. Per the germline V gene, CDR1 is LNHDA and CDR2 is SQIVND (reference sequence). This CDR3 has 16 amino acids. The full variable domain, completed using reference TRBV19 and TRBJ1-2, is DGGITQSPKYLFRKEGQNVTLSCEQNLNHDAMYWYRQDPGQGLRLIYYSQIVNDFQKGDIAEGYSVSREKKESFPLTVTSAQKNPTAFYLCASGKDRGLNLYGYTFGSGTRLTVV.

The chain is built from TRBV27 and TRBJ1-2, with 7 nucleotides matching TRBD1. The germline CDR1 and CDR2 sequences are MNHEY and SMNVEV (reference sequence). The CDR3 is 13 amino acids. V lost 6 bases, J lost 1 base, and 2 bases stayed unmatched. The CDR3 coding sequence is TGTGCCAGCAGAGGACAGGTTAACTATGGCTACACCTTC. This encodes CASRGQVNYGYTF.

The chain links TRBV7-2 to TRBJ2-1; D might be TRBD2 (5 bases). Germline lookup yields CDR1 SGHTA and CDR2 FQGNSA. This CDR3 spans 14 amino acids. Trimming pared 2 bases from V and 10 bases from J, leaving 15 bases between. The CDR3 protein is CASSLSSDGNEQFF. In DNA, the CDR3 is TGTGCCAGCAGCTTAAGTAGCGACGGGAACGAGCAGTTCTTC.

V and J are TRBV7-2 and TRBJ1-4, with D perhaps matching TRBD1 (5 bases). Germline V gene lookup returns CDR1 SGHTA and CDR2 FQGNSA. The V end lost 5 bases, the J end lost 8 bases, and 15 bases lay between the germline ends. The CDR3 runs to 14 residues. CDR3 DNA sequence: TGTGCCAGCAGCCCCGGGGGGGTGGGGGAAAAACTGTTTTTT. This sequence encodes CASSPGGVGEKLFF.

This clone was seen only a few times. This chain connects TRBV5-1 to TRBJ2-5; 13 bases align to TRBD2. There are 17 residues in the CDR3. V lost 0 bases and J lost 5; bases outside the gene matches: 7. Looked up from germline, CDR1 is SGHRS and CDR2 is YFSETQ. The CDR3 protein is CASSLATSGRAIETQYF. CDR3 nucleotide sequence: TGCGCCAGCAGCTTGGCCACTAGCGGGAGGGCGATCGAGACCCAGTACTTC.

This clone was observed once. The V and J genes are TRBV5-1 and TRBJ1-6, with 7 positions matching TRBD1. The germline V gene encodes CDR1 SGHRS and CDR2 YFSETQ. This CDR3 has 15 residues. V trimming: 4 bases; J trimming: 7 bases; junction bases outside the gene matches: 8. CDR3 coding DNA: TGCGCCAGCAGCCTAAAACAGGGGTGGAATTCACCCCTCCACTTT. The encoded protein is CASSLKQGWNSPLHF.

The chain employs TRBV4-2 and TRBJ2-3; 8 bases are a match to TRBD2. With V trimmed by 4 bases and J by 0 bases, 9 bases remained unmatched. Germline CDR1 reads LGHNA; CDR2 reads YNFKEQ. The CDR3 is 17 amino acids. CDR3: CASSPLSGGRSTDTQYF. The CDR3 coding sequence is TGTGCCAGCAGCCCCCTCAGCGGGGGCCGAAGCACAGATACGCAGTATTTT.

The chain links TRBV20-1 to TRBJ1-1, with D possibly matching TRBD1 (6 bases). V lost 6 bases and J lost 5, with 10 bases in between. The germline V gene encodes CDR1 DFQATT and CDR2 SNEGSKA (reference sequence). The CDR3 totals 11 residues. Here the CDR3 reads CSASQGTEAFF. The DNA for the CDR3 is TGCAGTGCGTCCCAGGGGACTGAAGCTTTCTTT.

V gene TRBV19 combines with J gene TRBJ2-1; TRBD2 is a possible D gene (5 bases). Per the germline V gene, CDR1 is LNHDA and CDR2 is SQIVND (reference sequence). CDR3 size: 14 residues. Trimming stripped 6 bases from V and 0 bases from J, with 9 bases between. DNA for the CDR3: TGTGCCAGTAGGTTAGCGCTCTCCTACAATGAGCAGTTCTTC. It codes for CASRLALSYNEQFF.